The clone carrying this T cell receptor beta chain has ten or more counts. Its specificity is not known. This entry is derived from a study of T cells after yellow fever vaccination. Regarding the study as a whole: Only a small proportion of the clonotypes turned up in both the CD4 and the CD8 compartments, likely arising from convergent recombination. Booster sampling recovered most clones from primary vaccination (approximately 97% CD4, around 90% CD8).

V lost 4 bases and J lost 6, with 7 bases in between. Germline V gene sequence: CDR1 SGHTA, CDR2 FQGNSA. CDR3 size: 12 residues. TCR cDNA, made by 5'RACE template switching, carried an added universal primer site and UMIs. One entry per CDR3 protein results from TCRdb running MiXCR on the 5' RACE reads. The table records about 160,000 distinct CDR3 sequences, under 7.5% of them present only once. The TCR was taken from a man in his late teens or twenties who received the YFV17D yellow fever vaccine. The rearrangement joins TRBV7-2 to TRBJ1-5, with TRBD1 as a possible D gene (6 bases). The specimen comprised CD4+ T cells sorted from PBMCs, sampled less than 6 days after the first yellow fever vaccination. The CDR3 loop reads CASSWDIQPQHF. Here the CDR3 DNA reads TGTGCCAGCAGCTGGGACATTCAGCCCCAGCATTTT.